This T cell receptor beta chain was captured in a study of cytomegalovirus exposure and HLA in healthy donors. With respect to this clone: Its target is unknown.

Use of 60 Vbeta and 13 Jbeta primers characterized the PCR. The data were produced by immunoSEQ multiplex PCR, yet TCRdb's version contains in-frame clones alone and is incomplete. The sample holds approximately 200,000 clones, 79% seen once. Germline trimming cut 1 base from V and 7 bases from J; bases unmatched to any gene: 8. The CDR3 runs to 16 residues. Germline V CDR1 and CDR2: SGHRS, YFSETQ. General study points: Accurate prediction of HLA-A and HLA-B alleles (for most subjects) was reportedly achieved from TCR beta sequences. Previous analysis showed most TCR beta V segments were productive about 87% or about 30% of the time.

Material: PBMCs. The chain recombines TRBV5-1 with TRBJ1-6, with 7 positions matching TRBD1. The sequence was collected from a woman in her late teens or twenties in good health and CMV-seronegative. CDR3 loop: CASSLLADRLNSPLHF. DNA for the CDR3: TGCGCCAGCAGCTTGTTGGCGGACAGGTTGAATTCACCCCTCCACTTT.